The clone carrying this T cell receptor beta chain was recorded a few times. Its specificity is not known. Constant-segment primers were used for 5'RACE, and the resulting TCR alpha and TCR beta cDNA libraries carried sample barcodes and UMIs. TCRdb independently ran MiXCR on the 5' RACE reads; one entry per CDR3 protein. The sample includes around 450,000 distinct CDR3 sequences, roughly 26% seen only once; the top ten take around 9.5%. This entry is derived from a study of T-cell memory formation after mild COVID-19. Study at large: The two donors had largely donor-specific TCR clusters. Findings and caveats of the study: Most CD4+ clones that shrank were in CM and EM, while CD8+ ones turned up in EMRA.

V lost 5 bases and J 0 bases, leaving 9 bases between the germline ends. CDR1 is SEHNR and CDR2 is FQNEAQ in the germline V gene (reference sequence). The CDR3 consists of 14 residues. The chain is built from TRBV7-9 and TRBJ2-3, with a tentative D call TRBD2 (5 bases). The sequencing sample was made of PBMCs or a T cell subset sorted from them (not recorded which). This clonotype originated in an adult woman who had mild COVID-19 (a few samples of this study predate the infection). Cell type and time point are not known. The CDR3 region is CASSVGLSTDTQYF. CDR3 DNA sequence: TGTGCCAGCAGCGTTGGACTCAGCACAGATACGCAGTATTTT. The full variable domain, in which reference TRBV7-9 and TRBJ2-3 provide the parts outside the CDR3, is DTGVSQNPRHKITKRGQNVTFRCDPISEHNRLYWYRQTLGQGPEFLTYFQNEAQLEKSRLLSDRFSAERPKGSFSTLEIQRTEQGDSAMYLCASSVGLSTDTQYFGPGTRLTVL.